The clone carrying this T cell receptor beta chain was seen more than once but under ten times. Looked up from germline, CDR1 is LNHDA and CDR2 is SQIVND (reference sequence). The CDR3 runs to 15 residues. V was pared by 2 bases and J by 5 bases, with 15 bases between. The sample originates from a study of T-cell memory formation after mild COVID-19. One entry per CDR3 protein results from TCRdb running MiXCR on the 5' RACE reads. The table shows 300,000 to 350,000 distinct CDR3 sequences, with 13% to 15% occurring only once. The V call is TRBV19, the J call TRBJ1-1, with unresolved D. The sequenced material came from PBMCs or a T cell subset sorted from them (not recorded which). This clonotype was sampled from a man aged 18-30 years who had mild COVID-19 (a few samples of this study predate the infection). Cell type and time point are not known. CDR3 in amino acids: CASSIQANGGTEAFF. CDR3 in DNA: TGTGCCAGTAGTATACAGGCGAATGGAGGGACTGAAGCTTTCTTT.